These T cell receptor beta chains were read from a single sample in a study of cytomegalovirus exposure and HLA in healthy donors. TCRdb keeps only in-frame clones here, not all; method: immunoSEQ multiplex PCR. The data contain 100,000 to 150,000 clones, over 50% of them singletons. Sequencing used PBMCs. All receptors derive from a woman aged 40 to 50 in good health and CMV-seropositive. Each CDR3 is given with its conserved first and last residue. Fields, in order: clone size, J gene, D gene, V gene, CDR3 protein, CDR3 DNA. The D gene is left open where the match is weak. Only some rows state a clone size, as once, few, many or a class for expanded clones.

once | TRBJ2-1 | - | TRBV7-3 | CASSPPGSLANEQFF | TGTGCCAGCAGCCCCCCGGGTAGTTTGGCCAATGAGCAGTTCTTC
few | TRBJ2-2 | - | TRBV6-5 | CASSSDMNTGELFF | TGTGCCAGCAGTTCGGACATGAACACCGGGGAGCTGTTTTTT
once | TRBJ2-5 | - | TRBV2 | CASSSQAETQYF | TGTGCCAGCAGTTCCCAGGCGGAGACCCAGTACTTC
- | TRBJ2-1 | TRBD2 | TRBV25-1 | CASSPTSGGVNEQFF | TGTGCCAGCAGTCCTACTAGCGGGGGTGTTAATGAGCAGTTCTTC
once | TRBJ2-5 | TRBD1 | TRBV5-6 | CASSLGTGNLETQYF | TGTGCCAGCAGCTTGGGGACAGGGAATTTAGAGACCCAGTACTTC
few | TRBJ2-3 | TRBD2 | TRBV5-6 | CASSWGSSGGKDTQYF | TGTGCCAGCAGCTGGGGGTCGAGCGGGGGCAAAGATACGCAGTATTTT
- | TRBJ2-1 | - | TRBV9 | CASSVELGSPNNEQFF | TGTGCCAGCAGCGTAGAATTGGGGAGCCCAAACAATGAGCAGTTCTTC
- | TRBJ2-2 | - | TRBV6-5 | CASWSRVGNTGELFF | TGTGCCAGCTGGAGCAGGGTCGGGAACACCGGGGAGCTGTTTTTT
- | TRBJ1-2 | - | TRBV27 | CASSSSGTSYGYTF | TGTGCCAGCAGTTCATCCGGGACAAGCTATGGCTACACCTTC
- | TRBJ1-5 | - | TRBV7-2 | CASSLASYGVSNQPQHF | TGTGCCAGCAGCTTAGCGTCCTACGGGGTAAGCAATCAGCCCCAGCATTTT
few | TRBJ2-7 | TRBD2 | TRBV28 | CASSLWRLAGGPGEQYF | TGTGCCAGCAGTTTATGGCGACTAGCGGGAGGGCCGGGGGAGCAGTACTTC
- | TRBJ1-5 | - | TRBV18 | CASSPEDWEQSQHF | TGTGCCAGCTCACCCGAGGACTGGGAACAATCTCAGCATTTT
- | TRBJ2-3 | - | TRBV7-9 | CASSPRRAGSRTDTQYF | TGTGCCAGCAGCCCCAGGAGGGCAGGGTCGCGCACAGATACGCAGTATTTT
- | TRBJ1-4 | - | TRBV15 | CATSRDLAGSSEKLFF | TGTGCCACCAGCAGAGATCTGGCGGGGAGCTCTGAAAAACTGTTTTTT
- | TRBJ1-2 | TRBD1 | TRBV5-1 | CASSLGTGVGYGYPF | TGCGCCAGCAGCTTAGGGACAGGGGTCGGCTATGGCTACCCCTTC